The text below deals with one TCR beta chain. Antigen unknown. Data came from immunoSEQ multiplex PCR; TCRdb stores just in-frame clones and leaves some out. Of about 120,000 clones detected, less than 90% appear once; the ten largest clones hold roughly a tenth. This sample was taken from a study of T cell responses to AZD1222 COVID-19 vaccine. Overall study findings and caveats: Every sample of the repertoires postdated the peak T cell response. The CD4 TCRs associated with vaccination extended across spike and predominated at 160-218 and 743-854. White British donors predominated, females outnumbered males, and clonal diversity was possibly underestimated. A reported finding is that nearly half of spike-specific TCRs target unmutated variant regions.

Germline CDR1 is KGHDR and CDR2 is SFDVKD. This CDR3 has 14 residues. Trimming shortened V by 4 bases and J by 0 bases, and 6 bases separated the two germline ends. Sequencing was performed on peripheral blood, taken on day 0 of AZD1222 vaccination. This clonotype was sampled from an adult in good health. The chain employs TRBV24-1 and TRBJ2-1, with D unclear. CDR3 nucleotides: TGTGCCACCAGTGACAGACTCTCCTACAATGAGCAGTTCTTC. Translating it yields CATSDRLSYNEQFF.